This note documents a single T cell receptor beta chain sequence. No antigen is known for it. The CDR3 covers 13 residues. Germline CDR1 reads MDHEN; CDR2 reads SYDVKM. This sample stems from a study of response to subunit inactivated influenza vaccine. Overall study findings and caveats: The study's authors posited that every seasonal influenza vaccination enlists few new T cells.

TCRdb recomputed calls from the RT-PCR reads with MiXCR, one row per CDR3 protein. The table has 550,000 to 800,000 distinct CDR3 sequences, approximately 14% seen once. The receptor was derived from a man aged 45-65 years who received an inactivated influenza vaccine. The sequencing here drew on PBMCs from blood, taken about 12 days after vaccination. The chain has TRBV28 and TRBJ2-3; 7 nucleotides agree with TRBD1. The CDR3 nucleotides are TGTGCAAGTAAGGGGGCGGGCACAGATACGCAGTATTTT. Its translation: CASKGAGTDTQYF.